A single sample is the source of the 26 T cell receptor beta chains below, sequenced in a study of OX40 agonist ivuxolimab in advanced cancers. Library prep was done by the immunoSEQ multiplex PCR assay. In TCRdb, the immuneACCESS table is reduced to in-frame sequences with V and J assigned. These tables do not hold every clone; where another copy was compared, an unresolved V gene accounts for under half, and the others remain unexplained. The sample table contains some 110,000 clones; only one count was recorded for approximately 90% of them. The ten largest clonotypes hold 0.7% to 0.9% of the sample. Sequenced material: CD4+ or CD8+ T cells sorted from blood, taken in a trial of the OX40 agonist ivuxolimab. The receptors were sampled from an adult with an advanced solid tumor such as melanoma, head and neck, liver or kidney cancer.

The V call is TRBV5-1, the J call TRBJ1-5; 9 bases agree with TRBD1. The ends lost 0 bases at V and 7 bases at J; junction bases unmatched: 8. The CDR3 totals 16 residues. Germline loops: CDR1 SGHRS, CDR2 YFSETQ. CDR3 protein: CASSLDGTGLGQPQHF. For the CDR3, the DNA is TGCGCCAGCAGCTTGGATGGGACAGGGCTTGGGCAGCCCCAGCATTTT.

The CDR3 is CASSLSEASGISEQFF. CDR3 DNA: TGCGCCAGCAGCTTAAGTGAGGCTAGCGGAATTAGTGAGCAGTTCTTC. The chain has TRBV5-1 and TRBJ2-1, with 7 bases aligning to TRBD2. V dropped 2 bases and J dropped 9; count of bases not matched to a gene: 14. The CDR3 length is 16 residues. Per the germline V gene, CDR1 is SGHRS and CDR2 is YFSETQ.

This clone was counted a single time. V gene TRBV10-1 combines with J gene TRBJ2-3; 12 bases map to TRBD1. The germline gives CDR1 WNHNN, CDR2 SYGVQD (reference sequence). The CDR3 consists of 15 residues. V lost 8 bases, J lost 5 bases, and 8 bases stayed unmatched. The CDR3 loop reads CASQGRDRGQDTQYF. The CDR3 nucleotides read TGCGCCAGCCAGGGCCGGGACAGGGGGCAAGATACGCAGTATTTT.

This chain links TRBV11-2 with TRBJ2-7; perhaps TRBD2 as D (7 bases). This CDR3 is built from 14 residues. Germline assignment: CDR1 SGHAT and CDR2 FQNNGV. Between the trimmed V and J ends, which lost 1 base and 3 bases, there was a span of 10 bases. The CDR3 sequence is CASSLGGGYYEQYF. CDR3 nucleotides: TGTGCCAGCAGCTTAGGCGGGGGCTACTACGAGCAGTACTTC.

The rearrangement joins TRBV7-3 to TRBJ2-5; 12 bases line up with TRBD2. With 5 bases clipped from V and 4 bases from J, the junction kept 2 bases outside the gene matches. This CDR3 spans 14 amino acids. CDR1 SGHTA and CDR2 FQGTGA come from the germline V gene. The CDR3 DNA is TGTGCCAGCAGCCCGGGACTAGCGGGAGAGACCCAGTACTTC. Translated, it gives CASSPGLAGETQYF.

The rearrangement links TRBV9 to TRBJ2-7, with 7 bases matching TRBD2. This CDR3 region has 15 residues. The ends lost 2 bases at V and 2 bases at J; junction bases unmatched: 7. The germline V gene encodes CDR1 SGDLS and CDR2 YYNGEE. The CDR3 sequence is CASSVGLSGTYEQYF. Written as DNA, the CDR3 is TGTGCCAGCAGCGTCGGACTAAGCGGGACCTACGAGCAGTACTTC. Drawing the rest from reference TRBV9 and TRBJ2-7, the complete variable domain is DSGVTQTPKHLITATGQRVTLRCSPRSGDLSVYWYQQSLDQGLQFLIQYYNGEERAKGNILERFSAQQFPDLHSELNLSSLELGDSALYFCASSVGLSGTYEQYFGPGTRLTVT.

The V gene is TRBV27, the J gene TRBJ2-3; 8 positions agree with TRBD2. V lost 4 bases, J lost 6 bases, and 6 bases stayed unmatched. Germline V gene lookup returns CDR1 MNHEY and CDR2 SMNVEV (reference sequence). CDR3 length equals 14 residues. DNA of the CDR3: TGTGCCAGCAGTTCCGGACTAGCCGCGGATACGCAGTATTTT. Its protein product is CASSSGLAADTQYF.

The CDR3 coding sequence is TGTGCCAGTACCCAAGGCCGGGGACAGGGAAGCTCTGGAAACACCATATATTTT. Amino acids: CASTQGRGQGSSGNTIYF. The chain uses TRBV19 and TRBJ1-3, with 9 bases matching TRBD1. The J segment lost 0 bases and the V segment lost 7 bases, leaving 13 bases of the junction unmatched. Germline assignment: CDR1 LNHDA and CDR2 SQIVND (reference sequence). This CDR3 is 18 amino acids long.

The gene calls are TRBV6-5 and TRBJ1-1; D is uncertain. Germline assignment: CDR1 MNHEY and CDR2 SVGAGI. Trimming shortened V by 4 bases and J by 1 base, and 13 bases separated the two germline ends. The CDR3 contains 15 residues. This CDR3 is CASSSVGGRNTEAFF. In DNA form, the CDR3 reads TGTGCCAGCAGTTCTGTAGGCGGACGGAACACTGAAGCTTTCTTT.

The DNA of the CDR3 is TGTGCCAGCAGTGACGAGGGACGACGATTCTTC. Encoded protein: CASSDEGRRFF. V is TRBV2 and J is TRBJ2-1; D possibly uses TRBD1 or TRBD2 (5 bases each). Deletions cut 3 bases from V and 16 bases from J, with 13 bases between. The V gene's germline CDR1 is SNHLY and CDR2 FYNNEI. The CDR3 contains 11 residues.

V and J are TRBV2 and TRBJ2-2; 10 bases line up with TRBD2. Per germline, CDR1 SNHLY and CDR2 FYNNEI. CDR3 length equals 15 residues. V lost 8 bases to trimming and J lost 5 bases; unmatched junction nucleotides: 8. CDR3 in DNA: TGTGCCAGCCCAAGACTAGCGGGCCCGACCGGGGAGCTGTTTTTT. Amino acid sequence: CASPRLAGPTGELFF.

CDR3 sequence: CASKRGGSNQPQHF. In DNA, the CDR3 is TGTGCCAGCAAACGGGGAGGTAGCAATCAGCCCCAGCATTTT. The genes are TRBV28 and TRBJ1-5; D remains ambiguous. The CDR3 has 14 amino acids. The germline V and J ends were trimmed by 7 bases and 0 bases, with 10 bases remaining between them. Germline V gene lookup returns CDR1 MDHEN and CDR2 SYDVKM.

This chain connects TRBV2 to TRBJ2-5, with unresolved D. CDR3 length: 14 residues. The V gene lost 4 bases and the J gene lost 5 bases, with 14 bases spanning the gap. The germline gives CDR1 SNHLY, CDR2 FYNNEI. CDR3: CASSVVGRRETQYF. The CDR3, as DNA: TGTGCCAGCAGTGTAGTGGGTCGCCGCGAGACCCAGTACTTC. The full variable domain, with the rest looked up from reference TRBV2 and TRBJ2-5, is EPEVTQTPSHQVTQMGQEVILRCVPISNHLYFYWYRQILGQKVEFLVSFYNNEISEKSEIFDDQFSVERPDGSNFTLKIRSTKLEDSAMYFCASSVVGRRETQYFGPGTRLLVL.

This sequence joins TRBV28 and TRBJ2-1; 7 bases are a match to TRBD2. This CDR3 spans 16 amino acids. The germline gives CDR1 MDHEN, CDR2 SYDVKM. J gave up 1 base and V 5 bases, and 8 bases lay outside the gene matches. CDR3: CASSTSNGGSYNEQFF. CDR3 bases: TGTGCCAGCAGTACCTCTAACGGGGGGTCCTACAATGAGCAGTTCTTC.

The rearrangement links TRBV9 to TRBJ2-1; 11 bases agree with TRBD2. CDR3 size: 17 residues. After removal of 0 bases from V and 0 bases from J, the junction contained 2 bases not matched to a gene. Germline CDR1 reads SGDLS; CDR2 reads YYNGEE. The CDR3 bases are TGTGCCAGCAGCGTAGGACTAGCGGGATACTCCTACAATGAGCAGTTCTTC. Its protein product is CASSVGLAGYSYNEQFF.

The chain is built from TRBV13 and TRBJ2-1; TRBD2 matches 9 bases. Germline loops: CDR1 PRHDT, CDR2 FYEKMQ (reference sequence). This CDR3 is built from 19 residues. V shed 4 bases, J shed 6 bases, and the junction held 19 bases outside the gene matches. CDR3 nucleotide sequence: TGTGCCAGCAGCTCCCCCGCGGGAGGGACCATGTGGGGCTTCAATGAGCAGTTCTTC. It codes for CASSSPAGGTMWGFNEQFF.

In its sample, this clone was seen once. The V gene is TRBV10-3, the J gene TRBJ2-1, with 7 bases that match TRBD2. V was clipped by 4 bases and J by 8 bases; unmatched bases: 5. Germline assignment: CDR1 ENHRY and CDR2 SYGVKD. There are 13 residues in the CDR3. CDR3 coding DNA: TGTGCCATCAGTGGGCGGGAGCGGTATGAGCAGTTCTTC. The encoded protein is CAISGRERYEQFF.

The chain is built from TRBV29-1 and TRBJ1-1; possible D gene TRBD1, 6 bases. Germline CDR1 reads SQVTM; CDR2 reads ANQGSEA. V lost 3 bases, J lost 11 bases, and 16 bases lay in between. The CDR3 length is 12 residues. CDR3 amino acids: CSVDGGGVSAFF. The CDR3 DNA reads TGCAGCGTTGATGGGGGGGGCGTGAGTGCTTTCTTT.

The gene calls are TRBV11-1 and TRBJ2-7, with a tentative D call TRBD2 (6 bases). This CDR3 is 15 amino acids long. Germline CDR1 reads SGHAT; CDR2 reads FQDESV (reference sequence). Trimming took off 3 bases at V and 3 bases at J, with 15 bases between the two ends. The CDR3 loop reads CASSFGGTSDYEQYF. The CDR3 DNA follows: TGTGCCAGCAGCTTTGGGGGGACCTCCGACTACGAGCAGTACTTC.

CDR3 sequence: CATQFRTNTEAFF. CDR3 DNA sequence: TGTGCCACCCAGTTTCGGACGAACACTGAAGCTTTCTTT. The chain combines TRBV28 with TRBJ1-1; no definite D call. Deletions cut 10 bases from V and 1 base from J, with 13 bases between. From germline, CDR1 is MDHEN and CDR2 SYDVKM. The CDR3 extends over 13 amino acids.

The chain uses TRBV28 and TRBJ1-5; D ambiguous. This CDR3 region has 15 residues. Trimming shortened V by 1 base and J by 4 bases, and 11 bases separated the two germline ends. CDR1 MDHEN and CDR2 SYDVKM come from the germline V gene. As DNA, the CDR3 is TGTGCCAGCAGTTTATTTGCTCAGTCGAATCAGCCCCAGCATTTT. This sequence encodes CASSLFAQSNQPQHF.

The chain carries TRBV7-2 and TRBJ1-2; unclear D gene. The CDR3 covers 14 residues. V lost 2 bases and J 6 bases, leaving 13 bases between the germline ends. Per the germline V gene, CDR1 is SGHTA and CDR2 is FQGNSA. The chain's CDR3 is CASSLSPGINGYTF. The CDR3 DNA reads TGTGCCAGCAGCTTATCACCGGGTATCAATGGCTACACCTTC.

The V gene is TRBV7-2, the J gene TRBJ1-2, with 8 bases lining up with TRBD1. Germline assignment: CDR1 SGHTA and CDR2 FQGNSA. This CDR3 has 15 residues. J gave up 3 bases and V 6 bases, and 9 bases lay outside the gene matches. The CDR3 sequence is CASREPGQVYYGYTF. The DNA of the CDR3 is TGTGCCAGCAGGGAACCGGGACAGGTGTACTATGGCTACACCTTC.

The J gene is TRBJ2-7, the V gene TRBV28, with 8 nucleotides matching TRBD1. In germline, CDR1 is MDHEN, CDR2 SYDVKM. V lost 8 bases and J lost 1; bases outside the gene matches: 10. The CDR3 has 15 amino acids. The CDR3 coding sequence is TGTGCCAGCCTACGGGACAGGATTTTATCCTACGAGCAGTACTTC. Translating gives CASLRDRILSYEQYF.

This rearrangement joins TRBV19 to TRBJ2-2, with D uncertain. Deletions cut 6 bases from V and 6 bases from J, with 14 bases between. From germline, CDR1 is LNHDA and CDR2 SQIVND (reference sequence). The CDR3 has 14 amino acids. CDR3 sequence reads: CASRGGGLAGELFF. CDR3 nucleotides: TGTGCCAGTAGGGGCGGCGGCCTAGCCGGGGAGCTGTTTTTT.

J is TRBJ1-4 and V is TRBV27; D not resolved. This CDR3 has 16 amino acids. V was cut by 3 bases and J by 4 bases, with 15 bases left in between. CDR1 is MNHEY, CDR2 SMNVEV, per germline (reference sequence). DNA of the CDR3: TGTGCCAGCAGTTTGAACCCAGCCCGGTTTAATGAAAAACTGTTTTTT. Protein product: CASSLNPARFNEKLFF.